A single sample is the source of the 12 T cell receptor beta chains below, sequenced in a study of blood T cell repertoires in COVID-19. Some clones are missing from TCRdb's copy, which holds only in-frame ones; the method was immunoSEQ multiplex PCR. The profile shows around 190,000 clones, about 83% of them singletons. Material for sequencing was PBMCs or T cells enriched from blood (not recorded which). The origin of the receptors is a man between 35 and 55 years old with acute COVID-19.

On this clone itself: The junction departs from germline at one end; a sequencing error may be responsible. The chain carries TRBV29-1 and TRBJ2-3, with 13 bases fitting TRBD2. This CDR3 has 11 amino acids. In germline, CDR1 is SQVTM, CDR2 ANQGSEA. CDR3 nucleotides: TGCAGCGTTGATGGGACTAGCGGGGCTGGGTTT. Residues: CSVDGTSGAGF.

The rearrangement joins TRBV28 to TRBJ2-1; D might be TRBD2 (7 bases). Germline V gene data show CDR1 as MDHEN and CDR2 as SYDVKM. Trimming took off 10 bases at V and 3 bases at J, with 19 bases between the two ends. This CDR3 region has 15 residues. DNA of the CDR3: TGTGCCACCCAAAAGGGAGGGGGGAACTACAATGAGCAGTTCTTC. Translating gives CATQKGGGNYNEQFF.

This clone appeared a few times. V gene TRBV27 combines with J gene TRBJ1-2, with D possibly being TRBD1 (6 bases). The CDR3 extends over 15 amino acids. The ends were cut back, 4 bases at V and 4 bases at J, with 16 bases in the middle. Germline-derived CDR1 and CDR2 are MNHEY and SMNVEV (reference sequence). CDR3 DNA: TGTGCCAGCAGTTCCCTCGCAGGGGAATTCTATGGCTACACCTTC. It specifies CASSSLAGEFYGYTF.

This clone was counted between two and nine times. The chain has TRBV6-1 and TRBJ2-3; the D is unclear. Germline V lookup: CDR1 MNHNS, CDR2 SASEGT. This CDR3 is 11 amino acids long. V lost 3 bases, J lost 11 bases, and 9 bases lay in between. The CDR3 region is CASSDLIKQYF. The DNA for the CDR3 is TGTGCCAGCAGTGATTTAATTAAGCAGTATTTT.

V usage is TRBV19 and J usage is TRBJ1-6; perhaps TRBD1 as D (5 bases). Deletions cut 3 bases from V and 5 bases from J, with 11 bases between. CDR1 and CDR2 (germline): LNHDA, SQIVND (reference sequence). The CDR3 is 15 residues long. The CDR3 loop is CASSIGGTDNSPLHF. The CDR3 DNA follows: TGTGCCAGTAGTATCGGGGGAACGGATAATTCACCCCTCCACTTT.

The CDR3 reads CANAQDRESYEQYF. In DNA form, the CDR3 reads TGTGCCAACGCCCAGGACAGGGAATCCTACGAGCAGTACTTC. This chain joins TRBV27 and TRBJ2-7; TRBD1 agrees at 8 bases. CDR3 length: 14 amino acids. Germline CDR1 and CDR2: MNHEY and SMNVEV (reference sequence). The trim removed 10 bases at V and 1 base at J, leaving 9 bases unmatched.

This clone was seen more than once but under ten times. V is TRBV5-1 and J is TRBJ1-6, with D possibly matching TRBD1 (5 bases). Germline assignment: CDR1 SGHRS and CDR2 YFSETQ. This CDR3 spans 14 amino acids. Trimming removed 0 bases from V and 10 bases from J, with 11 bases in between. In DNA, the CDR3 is TGCGCCAGCAGCTTGGCAGGGTACGGCTCACCCCTCCACTTT. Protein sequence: CASSLAGYGSPLHF.

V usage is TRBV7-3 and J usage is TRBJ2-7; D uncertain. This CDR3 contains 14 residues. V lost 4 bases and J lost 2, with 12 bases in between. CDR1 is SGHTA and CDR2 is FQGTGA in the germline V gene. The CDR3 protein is CASSSSGLPYEQYF. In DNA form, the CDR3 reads TGTGCCAGCAGCTCCTCAGGATTGCCCTACGAGCAGTACTTC.

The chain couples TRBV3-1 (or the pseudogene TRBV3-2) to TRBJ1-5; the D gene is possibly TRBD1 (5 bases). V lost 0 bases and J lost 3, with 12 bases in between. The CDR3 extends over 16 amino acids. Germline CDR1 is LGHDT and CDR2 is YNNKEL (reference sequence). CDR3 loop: CASSQDRGTHNQPQHF. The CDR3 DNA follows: TGTGCCAGCAGCCAAGATAGGGGAACACACAATCAGCCCCAGCATTTT.

DNA of the CDR3: TGTGCCAGCAGTCCCCAGGATCAGCCCCAGCATTTT. Its translation: CASSPQDQPQHF. The chain employs TRBV6-2 or TRBV6-3 and TRBJ1-5; D uncertain. CDR3 length: 12 amino acids. The V gene lost 5 bases and the J gene lost 5 bases, with 7 bases spanning the gap. Germline loops: CDR1 MNHEY, CDR2 SVGEGT.

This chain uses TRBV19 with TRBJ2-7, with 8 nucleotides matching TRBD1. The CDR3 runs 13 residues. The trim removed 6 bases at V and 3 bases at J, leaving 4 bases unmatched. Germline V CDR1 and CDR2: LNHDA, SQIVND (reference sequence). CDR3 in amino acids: CASSLGTGYEQYF. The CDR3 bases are TGTGCCAGTAGCCTCGGGACAGGCTACGAGCAGTACTTC.

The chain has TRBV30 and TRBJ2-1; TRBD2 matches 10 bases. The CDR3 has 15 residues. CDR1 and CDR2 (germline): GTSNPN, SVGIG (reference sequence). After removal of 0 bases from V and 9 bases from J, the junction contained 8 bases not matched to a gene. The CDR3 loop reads CAWSVGLAGETEQFF. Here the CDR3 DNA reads TGTGCCTGGAGTGTAGGGCTAGCGGGAGAGACTGAGCAGTTCTTC.